This T cell receptor beta chain is drawn from a study of radiotherapy plus CTLA-4 blockade in lung cancer. As for the study in general: Disease control was present in 30% to 40% of patients, and objective responses in about 19%.

The germline V and J ends were trimmed by 6 bases and 3 bases, with 11 bases remaining between them. Germline assignment: CDR1 MNHEY and CDR2 SVGAGI. The CDR3 spans 13 residues. Here immunoSEQ multiplex PCR was the method, and the copy in TCRdb shows in-frame clones only, minus some. The table shows 90,000 to 95,000 clones, with 83% occurring only once. Regarding the study as a whole: After radiotherapy and ipilimumab, tumor-derived clones expanded in peripheral blood. Early blood T cell clone dynamics reportedly forecast response best, with interferon-beta.

It was focal radiation plus CTLA-4 blockade with ipilimumab that patients with chemo-refractory metastatic non-small-cell lung cancer received. Comment on this clone: Its antigen is as yet unknown.

The rearrangement joins TRBV6-5 to TRBJ1-2; D unresolved. The sequence was obtained from a human donor with non-small cell lung cancer who had stable disease on radiotherapy plus ipilimumab. The sample was peripheral blood, taken from a patient treated with radiotherapy plus ipilimumab. Here the CDR3 reads CASRERPDYGYTF. The CDR3 DNA sequence: TGTGCCAGCAGGGAGAGGCCAGACTATGGCTACACCTTC.